This TCR beta chain was captured in a study of CD8+ T cells in alopecia areata. On the study more broadly: Each day, treated patients took oral tofacitinib twice, at 5 to 10 mg per dose. Study-wide points: Clonality was higher in lesional than normal scalp, especially in alopecia totalis/universalis. Among the top 100, expanded CD8+ clones, as well as scalp clonality, were significantly decreased by tofacitinib.

Worth noting for this clone: The target antigen is unknown.

Treatment denoted: oral pan-JAK inhibitor, 5-10 mg twice daily. After isolation, RNA underwent reverse transcription to generate cDNA as the sequencing template. Sequenced by immunoSEQ multiplex PCR; TCRdb stores in-frame clones only, minus some. Of about 290,000 clones listed, nearly 60% are singletons. V was trimmed by 5 bases and J by 4 bases, leaving 11 bases between them. Germline loops: CDR1 MDHEN, CDR2 SYDVKM. The CDR3 sequence is 13 residues long. The TCR comes from a human donor with alopecia areata. The rearrangement links TRBV28 to TRBJ1-2; D possibly corresponds to TRBD1 (5 bases). This specimen was CD4+ T cells sorted from blood, taken at week 24, from a patient treated with tofacitinib. CDR3 amino acids: CASSPGTSYGYTF. The CDR3 DNA is TGTGCCAGCAGTCCCGGGACGTCCTATGGCTACACCTTC.